There are a few counts of the clone carrying this T cell receptor beta chain. The antigen is undetermined. Trimming left V 2 bases short and J 3 bases short, with 8 bases between. Germline assignment: CDR1 GTSNPN and CDR2 SVGIG (reference sequence). The CDR3 covers 13 residues. Some clones are missing from TCRdb's copy, which holds only in-frame ones; the method was immunoSEQ multiplex PCR. The sample has over 100,000 clones; around 90% are singletons. The data belong to a study of T cell responses to AZD1222 COVID-19 vaccine. Overall study results and limits: The sample set comprised mostly white British donors with more females, and clonal diversity was possibly underestimated. Spike-specific TCR breadth and depth grew following two AZD1222 doses. In the spike-specific TCR repertoire, nearly half reportedly target unmutated variant regions.

The gene calls are TRBV30 and TRBJ1-3; TRBD1 is a possible D gene (6 bases). The sequenced sample was peripheral blood, obtained on day 0 of AZD1222 vaccination. This receptor was taken from an adult in good health. CDR3 nucleotides: TGTGCCTGGAGTTCAGGGGATGGAAACACCATATATTTT. Amino acids: CAWSSGDGNTIYF.